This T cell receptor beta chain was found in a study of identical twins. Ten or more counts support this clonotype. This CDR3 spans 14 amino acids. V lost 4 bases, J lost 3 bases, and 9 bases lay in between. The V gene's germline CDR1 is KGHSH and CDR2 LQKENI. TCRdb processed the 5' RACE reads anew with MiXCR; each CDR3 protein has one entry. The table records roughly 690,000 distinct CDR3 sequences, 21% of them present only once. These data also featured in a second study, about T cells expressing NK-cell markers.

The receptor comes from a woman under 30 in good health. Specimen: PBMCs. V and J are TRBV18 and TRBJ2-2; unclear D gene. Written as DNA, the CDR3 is TGTGCCAGCTCACGGGGATACGACACCGGGGAGCTGTTTTTT. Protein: CASSRGYDTGELFF. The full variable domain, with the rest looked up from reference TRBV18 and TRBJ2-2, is NAGVMQNPRHLVRRRGQEARLRCSPMKGHSHVYWYRQLPEEGLKFMVYLQKENIIDESGMPKERFSAEFPKEGPSILRIQQVVRGDSAAYFCASSRGYDTGELFFGEGSRLTVL.